Sequencing of this TCR beta chain was carried out in a study of shared clonotypes between healthy human individuals. General study results and limits: Generally, naive subsets came out with larger estimated richness than memory subsets. Several donors held about 5% of naive CD4 clonotypes in common. The authors expected sequencing depth to affect clonotype sharing among donors.

On this clone itself: Its antigen remains unidentified.

TCRdb keeps only in-frame clones here, not all; method: immunoSEQ multiplex PCR. The sample yields roughly 1 million clones, about three quarters seen once. Trimming removed 0 bases from V and 4 bases from J, with 15 bases in between. The CDR3 is 16 residues long. Germline loops: CDR1 SGHTA, CDR2 FQGNSA. The receptor comes from a man younger than 30 in good health. Source material: memory CD4+ T cells sorted from blood. Subset here: CD45RA-negative fraction. This chain connects TRBV7-2 to TRBJ1-2; TRBD1 is a possible D gene (5 bases). CDR3 residues: CASSLAGQGLLYGYTF. As DNA, the CDR3 is TGTGCCAGCAGCTTAGCAGGTCAGGGCCTTCTCTATGGCTACACCTTC.